The 23 T cell receptor beta chains below come from one sample, sequenced in a study of T cells in tumors after PD-1 blockade. Method: immunoSEQ multiplex PCR; TCRdb's copy keeps in-frame clones and lacks some. The top ten hold about 9.3% of the sample, which has more than 40,000 clones, approximately 80% seen once. Sequenced here: PBMCs, sampled before anti-PD-1 therapy. All receptors derive from a human donor with advanced basal cell or squamous cell carcinoma (not recorded which).

The chain is built from TRBV5-1 and TRBJ2-3; the D gene is possibly TRBD1 (5 bases). The V end lost 3 bases, the J end lost 4 bases, and 15 bases lay between the germline ends. Germline V gives CDR1 SGHRS, CDR2 YFSETQ. The CDR3 runs to 15 residues. Here the CDR3 reads CASSSVLLQADTQYF. CDR3 sequence (DNA): TGCGCCAGCAGCTCCGTCTTGCTACAGGCAGATACGCAGTATTTT. Together with reference TRBV5-1 and TRBJ2-3, the CDR3 gives the full variable domain: KAGVTQTPRYLIKTRGQQVTLSCSPISGHRSVSWYQQTPGQGLQFLFEYFSETQRNKGNFPGRFSGRQFSNSRSEMNVSTLELGDSALYLCASSSVLLQADTQYFGPGTRLTVL.

This rearrangement joins TRBV29-1 to TRBJ2-7, with TRBD1 as a possible D gene (5 bases). Between the trimmed V and J ends, which lost 1 base and 1 base, there was a span of 11 bases. CDR1 is SQVTM and CDR2 is ANQGSEA in the germline V gene. The CDR3 consists of 14 residues. The CDR3 DNA is TGCAGCGTTGAAGGTGACAGCACTTCCTACGAGCAGTACTTC. Its translation is CSVEGDSTSYEQYF.

This clone was recorded once. The gene calls are TRBV5-4 and TRBJ1-1; D call uncertain. Trimming took off 0 bases at V and 2 bases at J, with 8 bases between the two ends. CDR3 length: 14 residues. Germline CDR1 reads SGHNT; CDR2 reads YYREEE (reference sequence). The CDR3 sequence is CASSLAAGNTEAFF. The CDR3 DNA is TGTGCCAGCAGCTTGGCCGCGGGAAACACTGAAGCTTTCTTT.

This clone was detected a few times. The chain is built from TRBV7-3 and TRBJ2-2, with 8 bases identical to TRBD1. This CDR3 has 14 residues. Germline trimming cut 5 bases from V and 5 bases from J; bases unmatched to any gene: 4. Germline V lookup: CDR1 SGHTA, CDR2 FQGTGA. The CDR3 DNA reads as TGTGCCAGCAGCCGGGACAGGTTGACCGGGGAGCTGTTTTTT. This encodes CASSRDRLTGELFF.

The rearrangement joins TRBV28 to TRBJ2-2; D call uncertain. Germline V gives CDR1 MDHEN, CDR2 SYDVKM. This CDR3 region has 14 residues. The V gene lost 3 bases and the J gene lost 3 bases, with 8 bases spanning the gap. CDR3 loop: CASSLQRYTGELFF. In nucleotides, the CDR3 is TGTGCCAGCAGTTTGCAAAGGTACACCGGGGAGCTGTTTTTT. Looking up the rest from reference TRBV28 and TRBJ2-2 gives the full variable domain: DVKVTQSSRYLVKRTGEKVFLECVQDMDHENMFWYRQDPGLGLRLIYFSYDVKMKEKGDIPEGYSVSREKKERFSLILESASTNQTSMYLCASSLQRYTGELFFGEGSRLTVL.

This chain connects TRBV5-6 to TRBJ2-7, with 11 positions matching TRBD2. This CDR3 contains 17 residues. With V trimmed by 0 bases and J by 0 bases, 5 bases remained unmatched. Germline CDR1 reads SGHDT; CDR2 reads YYEEEE. The CDR3 DNA is TGTGCCAGCAGCTTGGACCTAGCGGGGGGTGGCTCCTACGAGCAGTACTTC. The encoded protein is CASSLDLAGGGSYEQYF.

In the case of this clone: One junction end does not reproduce the germline sequence, and a read error may be involved. The J gene is TRBJ2-5, the V gene TRBV5-1; TRBD1 or TRBD2 may be the D gene (5 bases each). The V gene's germline CDR1 is SGHRS and CDR2 YFSETQ. The CDR3 is 14 amino acids. The CDR3 nucleotides read TGCGCCAGCAGCTTGCAGGGTAGGGGAGAGACCCGGTACTTC. Its protein is CASSLQGRGETRYF.

The genes are TRBV5-4 and TRBJ2-3; D is ambiguous. Germline lookup yields CDR1 SGHNT and CDR2 YYREEE (reference sequence). The CDR3 consists of 15 residues. Deletions cut 0 bases from V and 2 bases from J, with 10 bases between. CDR3 amino acids: CASSLGQSPTDTQYF. In DNA form, the CDR3 reads TGTGCCAGCAGCTTGGGGCAGTCCCCCACAGATACGCAGTATTTT.

This rearrangement joins TRBV7-3 to TRBJ2-5; 9 bases are a match to TRBD2. This CDR3 is built from 15 residues. Looked up from germline, CDR1 is SGHTA and CDR2 is FQGTGA. The V segment lost 5 bases and the J segment 7 bases; nucleotides outside the gene matches: 11. The CDR3 sequence: CASSPRAGGLGTQYF. The CDR3, as DNA: TGTGCCAGCAGCCCACGTGCGGGGGGGCTGGGGACCCAGTACTTC. Looking up the rest from reference TRBV7-3 and TRBJ2-5 gives the full variable domain: GAGVSQTPSNKVTEKGKYVELRCDPISGHTALYWYRQSLGQGPEFLIYFQGTGAADDSGLPNDRFFAVRPEGSVSTLKIQRTERGDSAVYLCASSPRAGGLGTQYFGPGTRLLVL.

The genes are TRBV12-3 or TRBV12-4 and TRBJ1-1; D ambiguous. The V end was cut by 6 bases, the J end by 6 bases, with 11 bases between. CDR3 length: 12 residues. The DNA of the CDR3 is TGTGCCAGCAGCCTACAGCGGTCTGAAGCTTTCTTT. It encodes CASSLQRSEAFF.

The rearrangement links TRBV7-7 to TRBJ2-3; D call uncertain. Looked up from germline, CDR1 is SSHAT and CDR2 is FNYEAQ (reference sequence). CDR3 length: 16 residues. V dropped 6 bases and J dropped 0 bases, with 16 bases sitting between them. DNA of the CDR3: TGTGCCAGCAGACGCTTCCCCCGTGCTAGCACAGATACGCAGTATTTT. It yields the protein CASRRFPRASTDTQYF.

V gene TRBV2 combines with J gene TRBJ2-3; 8 bases align to TRBD2. Germline V CDR1 and CDR2: SNHLY, FYNNEI. The CDR3 length is 17 residues. V dropped 10 bases and J dropped 5; count of bases not matched to a gene: 20. The CDR3 nucleotides are TGTGCCACCACTCGAGACGGGCGGGGGGCCGGGGGAGATACGCAGTATTTT. It encodes CATTRDGRGAGGDTQYF.

The J gene is TRBJ2-7, the V gene TRBV5-1; 7 bases fit TRBD2. CDR1 is SGHRS and CDR2 is YFSETQ in the germline V gene. The CDR3 covers 16 residues. V was pared by 5 bases and J by 3 bases, with 14 bases of the junction left unmatched. CDR3 nucleotides: TGCGCCAGCAGTTTCAAGACTGGGGGACTACTCTACGAGCAGTACTTC. The encoded protein is CASSFKTGGLLYEQYF.

This chain links TRBV6-5 with TRBJ2-1; TRBD1 matches at 12 bases. The CDR3 runs to 15 residues. V dropped 8 bases and J dropped 7; count of bases not matched to a gene: 9. Per germline, CDR1 MNHEY and CDR2 SVGAGI. This chain's CDR3 is CASGRGTGGVNEQFF. In DNA, the CDR3 is TGTGCCAGCGGGCGAGGGACAGGGGGCGTGAATGAGCAGTTCTTC.

By sample fraction, this clone is large. Other DNA sequences in this sample translate to the same CDR3. The chain joins TRBV28 to TRBJ2-7; D ambiguous. V was trimmed by 4 bases and J by 4 bases, leaving 8 bases between them. Germline values: CDR1 MDHEN, CDR2 SYDVKM. The CDR3 spans 12 residues. The CDR3 region is CASSWVGYEQYF. DNA of the CDR3: TGTGCCAGCAGTTGGGTAGGATACGAGCAGTACTTC.

The rearrangement links TRBV19 to TRBJ1-1; 8 positions agree with TRBD1. The junction had 4 bases not matched to a gene; V was cut back by 11 bases and J by 2 bases. Germline loops: CDR1 LNHDA, CDR2 SQIVND (reference sequence). The CDR3 has 12 residues. This CDR3 reads CAVGQGNTEAFF. Written as DNA, the CDR3 is TGTGCCGTTGGACAGGGAAACACTGAAGCTTTCTTT. Combining the CDR3 with reference TRBV19 and TRBJ1-1 gives the whole variable domain DGGITQSPKYLFRKEGQNVTLSCEQNLNHDAMYWYRQDPGQGLRLIYYSQIVNDFQKGDIAEGYSVSREKKESFPLTVTSAQKNPTAFYLCAVGQGNTEAFFGQGTRLTVV.

The chain links TRBV3-1 (or the pseudogene TRBV3-2) to TRBJ1-2; D is ambiguous. The germline V gene has CDR1 LGHDT and CDR2 YNNKEL (reference sequence). Trimming stripped 4 bases from V and 5 bases from J, with 11 bases between. This CDR3 region has 13 residues. The DNA of the CDR3 is TGTGCCAGCAGCCCTCCGGGGTATTATGGCTACACCTTC. This gives the protein CASSPPGYYGYTF.

The chain joins TRBV25-1 to TRBJ1-5, with D perhaps matching TRBD1 (6 bases). The V end was cut by 4 bases, the J end by 5 bases, with 9 bases between. The CDR3 spans 13 residues. Germline CDR1 MGHDK, CDR2 SYGVNS. As DNA, the CDR3 is TGTGCCAGCAGTGCAGGACAGTATCAGCCCCAGCATTTT. It codes for CASSAGQYQPQHF.

The J gene is TRBJ1-1, the V gene TRBV7-6; D is uncertain. CDR3 size: 13 residues. Germline CDR1 reads SGHVS; CDR2 reads FNYEAQ. V was pared by 1 base and J by 0 bases, with 3 bases between. This CDR3 reads CASSLEMNTEAFF. The CDR3, as DNA: TGTGCCAGCAGCTTAGAGATGAACACTGAAGCTTTCTTT.

V and J are TRBV29-1 and TRBJ1-1, with D possibly TRBD1 on 5 matching bases. CDR3 length equals 11 residues. Germline V gene lookup returns CDR1 SQVTM and CDR2 ANQGSEA. Trimming removed 7 bases at V and 11 bases at J, with 17 bases between. The CDR3 bases are TGCAGCGGCCGGCAGGGACTAGGTGCTTTCTTT. It yields the protein CSGRQGLGAFF.

This chain connects TRBV29-1 to TRBJ1-1; perhaps TRBD1 as D (6 bases). CDR1 is SQVTM, CDR2 ANQGSEA, per germline. The CDR3 spans 13 residues. Trimming took 3 bases from V and 4 from J, leaving 12 bases between them. The CDR3 loop reads CSVEGRGVTEAFF. The DNA for the CDR3 is TGCAGCGTTGAGGGCAGGGGAGTCACTGAAGCTTTCTTT.

The chain carries TRBV11-3 and TRBJ2-7; 7 nucleotides match TRBD1. Germline CDR1 SGHNT, CDR2 YENEEA. CDR3 length equals 16 residues. The V gene end was trimmed by 3 bases and the J gene end by 0 bases; junction bases not matched to a gene: 8. CDR3 DNA sequence: TGTGCCAGCAGCTTTAAGGGGACAGCGAACTCCTACGAGCAGTACTTC. Translating it yields CASSFKGTANSYEQYF.

The chain recombines TRBV2 with TRBJ1-2, with TRBD1 as a possible D gene (5 bases). The germline V and J ends were trimmed by 5 bases and 4 bases, with 14 bases remaining between them. The CDR3 runs to 14 residues. Germline CDR1 is SNHLY and CDR2 is FYNNEI. The CDR3: CASSISGTGYGYTF. In DNA, the CDR3 is TGTGCCAGCAGTATCTCCGGGACCGGCTATGGCTACACCTTC.